This T cell receptor beta chain appears in the sequencing data of a study of T cells in Graves' hyperthyroidism and ophthalmopathy. This clonotype was recorded many times. Diagnosing involved the use of clinical symptoms, serum thyroxine and TRAb, thyroid ultrasound and orbital computed tomography. Predating any ophthalmopathy symptoms, the blood sample was taken at first hyperthyroidism diagnosis. This CDR3 region has 13 residues. Between the trimmed V and J ends, which lost 6 bases and 2 bases, there was a span of 9 bases. RNA transcripts served as the template for amplifying TCR beta CDR3 regions. The TCR CDR3 was amplified in a first-round RT-PCR using the HTBI primer set. A single record per CDR3 protein comes from TCRdb applying MiXCR to the multiplex PCR reads. Altogether approximately 600,000 distinct CDR3 sequences are present, around 14% being singletons, with the ten largest covering 5% to 7%.

Material for sequencing was blood. The chain joins TRBV12-3 or TRBV12-4 to TRBJ2-3; the D is unclear. The source of this sequence is a woman aged 25 to 39 with Graves' hyperthyroidism that later progressed to Graves' ophthalmopathy. This CDR3 is CASRVGHTDTQYF. CDR3 sequence (DNA): TGTGCCAGCAGGGTGGGCCACACAGATACGCAGTATTTT.